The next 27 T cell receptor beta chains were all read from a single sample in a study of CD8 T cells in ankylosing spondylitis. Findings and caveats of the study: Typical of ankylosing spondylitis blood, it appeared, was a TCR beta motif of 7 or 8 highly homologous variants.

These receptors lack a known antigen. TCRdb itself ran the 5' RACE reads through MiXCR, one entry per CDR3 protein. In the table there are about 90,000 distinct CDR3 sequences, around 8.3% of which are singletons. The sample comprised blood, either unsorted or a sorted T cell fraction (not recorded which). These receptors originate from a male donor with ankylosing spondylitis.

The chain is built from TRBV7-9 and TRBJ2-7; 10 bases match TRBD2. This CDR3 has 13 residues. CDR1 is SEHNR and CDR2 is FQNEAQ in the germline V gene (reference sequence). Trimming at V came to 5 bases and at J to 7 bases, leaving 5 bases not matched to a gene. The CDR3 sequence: CASSRILAGEQYF. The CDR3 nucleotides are TGTGCCAGCAGCCGAATACTAGCGGGGGAGCAGTACTTC.

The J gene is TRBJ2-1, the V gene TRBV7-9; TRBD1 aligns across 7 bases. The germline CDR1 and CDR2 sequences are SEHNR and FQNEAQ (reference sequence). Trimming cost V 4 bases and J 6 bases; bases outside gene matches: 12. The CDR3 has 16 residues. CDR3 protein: CASSSSDRVRGNEQFF. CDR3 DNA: TGTGCCAGCAGCTCGTCCGACAGGGTTCGTGGCAATGAGCAGTTCTTC.

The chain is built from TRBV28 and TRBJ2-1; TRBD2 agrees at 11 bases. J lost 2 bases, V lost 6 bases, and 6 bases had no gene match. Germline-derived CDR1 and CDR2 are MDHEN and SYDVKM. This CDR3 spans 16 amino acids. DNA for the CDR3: TGTGCCAGCAGCTTTTGGGGACTAGCGGCCTACAATGAGCAGTTCTTC. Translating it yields CASSFWGLAAYNEQFF. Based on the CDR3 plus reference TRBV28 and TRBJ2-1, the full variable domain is DVKVTQSSRYLVKRTGEKVFLECVQDMDHENMFWYRQDPGLGLRLIYFSYDVKMKEKGDIPEGYSVSREKKERFSLILESASTNQTSMYLCASSFWGLAAYNEQFFGPGTRLTVL.

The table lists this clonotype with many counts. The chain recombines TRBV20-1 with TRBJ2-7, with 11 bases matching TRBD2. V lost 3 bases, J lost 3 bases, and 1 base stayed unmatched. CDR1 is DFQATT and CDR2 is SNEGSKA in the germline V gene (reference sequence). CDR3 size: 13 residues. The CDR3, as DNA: TGCAGTGCTAGGGGACTAGCGGACTACGAGCAGTACTTC. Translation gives CSARGLADYEQYF.

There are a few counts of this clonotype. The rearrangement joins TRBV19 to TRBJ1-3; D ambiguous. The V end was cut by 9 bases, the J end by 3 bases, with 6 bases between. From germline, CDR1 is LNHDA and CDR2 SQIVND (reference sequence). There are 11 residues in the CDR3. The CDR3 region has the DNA TGTGCCAGCGAACATGGAAACACCATATATTTT. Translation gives CASEHGNTIYF.

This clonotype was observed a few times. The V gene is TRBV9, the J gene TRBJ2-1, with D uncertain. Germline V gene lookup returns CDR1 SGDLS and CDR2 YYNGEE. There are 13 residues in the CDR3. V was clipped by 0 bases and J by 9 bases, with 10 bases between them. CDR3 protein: CASSVVALGEQFF. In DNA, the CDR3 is TGTGCCAGCAGCGTAGTGGCCCTTGGTGAGCAGTTCTTC.

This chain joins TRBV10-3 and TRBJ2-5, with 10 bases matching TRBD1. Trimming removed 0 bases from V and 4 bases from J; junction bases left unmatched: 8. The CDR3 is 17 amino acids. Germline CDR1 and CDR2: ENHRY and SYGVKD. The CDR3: CAISESYRDRGPETQYF. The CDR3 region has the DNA TGTGCCATCAGTGAGTCTTACCGGGACAGGGGACCAGAGACCCAGTACTTC.

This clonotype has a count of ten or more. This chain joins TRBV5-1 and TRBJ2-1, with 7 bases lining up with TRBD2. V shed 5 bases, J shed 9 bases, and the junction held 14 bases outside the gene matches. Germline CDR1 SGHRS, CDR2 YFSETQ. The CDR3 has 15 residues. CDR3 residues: CASRYAGVGAIEQFF. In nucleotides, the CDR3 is TGCGCCAGCAGATATGCGGGAGTAGGGGCCATTGAGCAGTTCTTC.

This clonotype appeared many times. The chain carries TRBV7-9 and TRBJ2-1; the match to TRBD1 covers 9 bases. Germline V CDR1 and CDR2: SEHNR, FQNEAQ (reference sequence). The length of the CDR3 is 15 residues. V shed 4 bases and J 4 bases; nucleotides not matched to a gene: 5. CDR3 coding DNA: TGTGCCAGCAGCTCGCCGGGACAGGGATACAATGAGCAGTTCTTC. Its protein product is CASSSPGQGYNEQFF.

This CDR3 is CASSPSVGYEQYV. The CDR3, as DNA: TGTGCCAGCAGTCCCTCGGTAGGCTACGAGCAGTACGTC. The chain uses TRBV27 and TRBJ2-7; no clear D. The CDR3 loop spans 13 amino acids. In germline, CDR1 is MNHEY, CDR2 SMNVEV (reference sequence). V was shortened by 5 bases and J by 3 bases, with 11 bases between the two germline ends.

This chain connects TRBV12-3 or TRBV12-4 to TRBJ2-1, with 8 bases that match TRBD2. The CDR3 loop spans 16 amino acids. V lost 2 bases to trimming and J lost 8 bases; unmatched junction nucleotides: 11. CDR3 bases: TGTGCCAGCAGTTTACTCACTGCGGGAGGTAAAGATGAGCAGTTCTTC. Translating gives CASSLLTAGGKDEQFF.

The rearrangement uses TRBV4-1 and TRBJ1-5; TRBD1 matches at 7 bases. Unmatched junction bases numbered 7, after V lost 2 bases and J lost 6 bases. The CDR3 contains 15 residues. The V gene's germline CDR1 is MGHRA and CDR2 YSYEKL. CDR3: CASSQRQGRSQPQHF. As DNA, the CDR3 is TGCGCCAGCAGCCAACGACAGGGAAGGAGTCAGCCCCAGCATTTT.

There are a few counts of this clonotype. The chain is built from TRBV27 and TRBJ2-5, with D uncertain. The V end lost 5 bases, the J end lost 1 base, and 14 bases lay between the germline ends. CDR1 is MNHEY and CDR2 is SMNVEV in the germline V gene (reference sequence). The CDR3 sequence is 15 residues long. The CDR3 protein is CASSPTALRQETQYF. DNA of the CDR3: TGTGCCAGCAGTCCCACGGCGCTACGCCAAGAGACCCAGTACTTC.

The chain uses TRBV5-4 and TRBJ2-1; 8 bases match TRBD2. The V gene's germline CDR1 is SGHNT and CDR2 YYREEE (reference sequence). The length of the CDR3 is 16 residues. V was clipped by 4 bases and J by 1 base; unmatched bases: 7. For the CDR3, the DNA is TGTGCCAGCAGCCCTGAAACGGGAGGGTCCTACAATGAGCAGTTCTTC. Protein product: CASSPETGGSYNEQFF.

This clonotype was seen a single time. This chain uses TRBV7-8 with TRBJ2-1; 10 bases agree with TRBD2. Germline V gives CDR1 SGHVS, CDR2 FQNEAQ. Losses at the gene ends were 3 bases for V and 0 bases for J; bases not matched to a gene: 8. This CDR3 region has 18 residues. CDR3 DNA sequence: TGTGCCAGCAGCTTCGGGCTAGCGGGGGCTGCCTCCTACAATGAGCAGTTCTTC. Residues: CASSFGLAGAASYNEQFF.

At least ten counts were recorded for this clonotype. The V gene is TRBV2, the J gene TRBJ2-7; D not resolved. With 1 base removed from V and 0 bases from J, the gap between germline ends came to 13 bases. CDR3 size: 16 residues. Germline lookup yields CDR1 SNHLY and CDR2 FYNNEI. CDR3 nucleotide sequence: TGTGCCAGCAGTGAAGACTGGGCGCGGAGCTCCTACGAGCAGTACTTC. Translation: CASSEDWARSSYEQYF.

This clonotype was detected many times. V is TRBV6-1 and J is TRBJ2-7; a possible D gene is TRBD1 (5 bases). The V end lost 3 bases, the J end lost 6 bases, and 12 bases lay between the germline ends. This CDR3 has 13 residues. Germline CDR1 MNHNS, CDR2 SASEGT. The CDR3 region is CASSDLWGSEQYF. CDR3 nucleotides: TGTGCCAGCAGTGATTTATGGGGCAGCGAGCAGTACTTC.

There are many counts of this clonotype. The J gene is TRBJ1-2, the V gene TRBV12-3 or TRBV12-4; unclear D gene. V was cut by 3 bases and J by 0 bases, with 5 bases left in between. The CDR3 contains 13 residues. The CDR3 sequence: CASSFDTNYGYTF. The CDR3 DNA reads TGTGCCAGCAGTTTCGACACTAACTATGGCTACACCTTC.

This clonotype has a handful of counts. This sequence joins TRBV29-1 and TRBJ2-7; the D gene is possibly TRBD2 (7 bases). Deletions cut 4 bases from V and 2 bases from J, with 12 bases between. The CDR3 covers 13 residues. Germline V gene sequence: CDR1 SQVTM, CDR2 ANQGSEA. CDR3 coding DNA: TGCAGCGTTGGGGGGGGCAGTACCTACGAGCAGTACTTC. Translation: CSVGGGSTYEQYF.

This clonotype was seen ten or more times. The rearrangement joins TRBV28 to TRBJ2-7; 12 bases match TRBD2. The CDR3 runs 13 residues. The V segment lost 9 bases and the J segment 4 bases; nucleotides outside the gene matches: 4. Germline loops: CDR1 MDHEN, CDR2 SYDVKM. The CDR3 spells CASGLAGRYEQYV. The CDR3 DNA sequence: TGTGCCAGTGGACTAGCGGGACGGTACGAGCAGTACGTC.

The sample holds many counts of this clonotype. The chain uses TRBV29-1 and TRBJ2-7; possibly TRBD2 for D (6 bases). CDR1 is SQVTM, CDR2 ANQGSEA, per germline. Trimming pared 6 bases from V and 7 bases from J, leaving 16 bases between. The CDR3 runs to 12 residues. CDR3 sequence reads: CSVSGGMGEQYV. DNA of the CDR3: TGCAGCGTCTCCGGCGGGATGGGGGAGCAGTACGTC.

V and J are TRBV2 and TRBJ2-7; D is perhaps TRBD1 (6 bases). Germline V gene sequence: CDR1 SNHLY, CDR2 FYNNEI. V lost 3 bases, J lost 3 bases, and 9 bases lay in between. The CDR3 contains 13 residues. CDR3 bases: TGTGCCAGCAGTGATAGGACAGACTACGAGCAGTACGTC. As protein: CASSDRTDYEQYV.

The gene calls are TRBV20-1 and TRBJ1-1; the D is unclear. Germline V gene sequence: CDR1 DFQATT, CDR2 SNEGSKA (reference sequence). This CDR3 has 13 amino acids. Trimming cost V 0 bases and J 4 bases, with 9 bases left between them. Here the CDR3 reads CSARDLGGTEAFF. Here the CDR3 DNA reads TGCAGTGCTAGAGATTTAGGTGGCACTGAAGCTTTCTTT.

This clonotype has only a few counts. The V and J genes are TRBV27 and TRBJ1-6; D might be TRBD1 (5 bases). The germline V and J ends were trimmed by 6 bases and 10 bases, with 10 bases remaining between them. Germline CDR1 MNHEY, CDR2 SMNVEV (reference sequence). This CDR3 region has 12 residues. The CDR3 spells CASSLRGSPLHF. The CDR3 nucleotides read TGTGCCAGCAGCCTCCGGGGGTCACCCCTCCACTTT.

The CDR3 region is CASSLSGGASTNEQFF. CDR3 sequence (DNA): TGTGCCAGCAGTTTATCGGGGGGCGCCTCGACAAATGAGCAGTTCTTC. The genes are TRBV27 and TRBJ2-1; TRBD1 or TRBD2 may be the D gene (6 bases each). Trimming pared 0 bases from V and 7 bases from J, leaving 16 bases between. Germline V CDR1 and CDR2: MNHEY, SMNVEV (reference sequence). The CDR3 has 16 residues.

The CDR3 spells CASSPDNPDGYTF. The CDR3 nucleotides are TGCGCCAGCAGCCCAGACAATCCCGATGGCTACACCTTC. This chain connects TRBV5-1 to TRBJ1-2, with D unclear. Germline V gene sequence: CDR1 SGHRS, CDR2 YFSETQ. Between the trimmed V and J ends, which lost 4 bases and 6 bases, there was a span of 13 bases. This CDR3 comprises 13 residues.

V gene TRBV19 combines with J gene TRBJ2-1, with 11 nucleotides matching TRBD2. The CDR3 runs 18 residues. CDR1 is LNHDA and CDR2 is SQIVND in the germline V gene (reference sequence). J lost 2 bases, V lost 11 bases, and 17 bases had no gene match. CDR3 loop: CASWGLAAGGKPYNEQFF. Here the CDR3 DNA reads TGTGCCTCTTGGGGACTAGCGGCAGGGGGGAAACCCTACAATGAGCAGTTCTTC.